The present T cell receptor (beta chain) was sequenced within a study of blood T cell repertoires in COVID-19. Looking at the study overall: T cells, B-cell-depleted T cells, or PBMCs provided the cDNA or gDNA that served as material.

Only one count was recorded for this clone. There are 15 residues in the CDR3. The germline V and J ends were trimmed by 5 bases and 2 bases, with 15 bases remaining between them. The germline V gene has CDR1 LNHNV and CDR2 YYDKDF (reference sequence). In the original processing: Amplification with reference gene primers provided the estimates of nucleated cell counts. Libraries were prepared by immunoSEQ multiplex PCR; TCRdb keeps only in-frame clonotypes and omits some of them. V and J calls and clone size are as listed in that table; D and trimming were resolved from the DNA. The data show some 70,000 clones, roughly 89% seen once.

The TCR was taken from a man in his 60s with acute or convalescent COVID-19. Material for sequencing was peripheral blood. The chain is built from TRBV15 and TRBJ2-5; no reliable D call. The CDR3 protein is CATSPVSNYQETQYF. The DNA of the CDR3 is TGTGCCACCAGCCCCGTTAGCAACTATCAAGAGACCCAGTACTTC.